The 29 T cell receptor beta chains in this list originate from one sample, sequenced in a study of shared T cell receptors in the human thymus. Sequencing used immunoSEQ multiplex PCR; TCRdb keeps in-frame clones, though not all of them. The sample shows under 450,000 clones, more than 85% of them seen only once. Material for sequencing was thymocytes. These receptors originate from a human donor.

This chain uses TRBV19 with TRBJ1-5; D possibly corresponds to TRBD1 (5 bases). Trimming pared 7 bases from V and 6 bases from J, leaving 13 bases between. The germline CDR1 and CDR2 sequences are LNHDA and SQIVND (reference sequence). CDR3 size: 13 residues. CDR3 sequence (DNA): TGTGCCAGTAATAGGGGCGGGTGTCAGCCCCAGCATTTT. It codes for CASNRGGCQPQHF.

The rearrangement links TRBV6-1 to TRBJ1-3, with 7 nucleotides matching TRBD1. The germline V gene has CDR1 MNHNS and CDR2 SASEGT. The CDR3 is made up of 15 amino acids. Trimming took 8 bases from V and 0 from J; bases not matched to a gene: 7. The CDR3 loop reads CASPAQGVSGNTIYF. The CDR3 nucleotides read TGTGCCAGCCCAGCCCAGGGGGTCTCTGGAAACACCATATATTTT.

This clone has only one observation. The chain employs TRBV28 and TRBJ2-7, with 9 bases lining up with TRBD1. From germline, CDR1 is MDHEN and CDR2 SYDVKM. This CDR3 has 13 residues. V lost 4 bases and J lost 5; bases outside the gene matches: 3. CDR3 loop: CASSWDRVDEQYF. CDR3 DNA: TGTGCCAGCAGTTGGGACAGGGTGGACGAGCAGTACTTC.

In this sample, this clone turned up once. This rearrangement joins TRBV2 to TRBJ2-4, with TRBD2 as a possible D gene (5 bases). V dropped 1 base and J dropped 0 bases, with 7 bases sitting between them. The CDR3 contains 15 residues. Germline V gene sequence: CDR1 SNHLY, CDR2 FYNNEI. CDR3 in DNA: TGTGCCAGCAGTGAAGGGACTGTAGCCAAAAACATTCAGTACTTC. Translation: CASSEGTVAKNIQYF.

The chain couples TRBV29-1 to TRBJ2-5, with D perhaps TRBD2 (6 bases). The germline V gene has CDR1 SQVTM and CDR2 ANQGSEA. V lost 3 bases, J lost 1 base, and 9 bases lay in between. The CDR3 covers 13 residues. The CDR3 here is CSVDEEGQETQYF. As DNA, the CDR3 is TGCAGCGTTGATGAGGAGGGCCAAGAGACCCAGTACTTC. Supplemented by reference TRBV29-1 and TRBJ2-5, the full variable domain reads SAVISQKPSRDICQRGTSLTIQCQVDSQVTMMFWYRQQPGQSLTLIATANQGSEATYESGFVIDKFPISRPNLTFSTLTVSNMSPEDSSIYLCSVDEEGQETQYFGPGTRLLVL.

The V gene is TRBV18, the J gene TRBJ1-5, with unresolved D. Germline loops: CDR1 KGHSH, CDR2 LQKENI. V dropped 4 bases and J dropped 2 bases, with 21 bases sitting between them. The CDR3 contains 18 residues. Here the CDR3 DNA reads TGTGCCAGCTCACAGGGCCAGAGATCTATAGTCGGCAATCAGCCCCAGCATTTT. Its translation is CASSQGQRSIVGNQPQHF.

V usage is TRBV27 and J usage is TRBJ2-2, with unresolved D. Germline lookup yields CDR1 MNHEY and CDR2 SMNVEV (reference sequence). The CDR3 runs 14 residues. V was shortened by 2 bases and J by 6 bases, with 10 bases between the two germline ends. CDR3 sequence (DNA): TGTGCCAGCAGTTTAGTGCTAGAGGCCGGGGAGCTGTTTTTT. It encodes CASSLVLEAGELFF.

This chain connects TRBV27 to TRBJ1-1; D unresolved. CDR3 size: 14 residues. The germline V gene has CDR1 MNHEY and CDR2 SMNVEV (reference sequence). Trimming left V 6 bases short and J 4 bases short, with 15 bases between. CDR3 sequence (DNA): TGTGCCAGCAGGAACCCGCGAGGGTCCACTGAAGCTTTCTTT. The encoded protein is CASRNPRGSTEAFF.

The chain recombines TRBV7-9 with TRBJ2-1, with 12 bases that match TRBD2. J lost 10 bases, V lost 3 bases, and 7 bases had no gene match. Germline-derived CDR1 and CDR2 are SEHNR and FQNEAQ (reference sequence). The CDR3 loop spans 15 amino acids. This CDR3 is CASSFSSGRAKEQFF. The DNA of the CDR3 is TGTGCCAGCAGCTTTTCTAGCGGGAGGGCTAAAGAGCAGTTCTTC.

The chain employs TRBV19 and TRBJ1-5, with 10 bases fitting TRBD1. The CDR3 runs 17 residues. Germline V gene sequence: CDR1 LNHDA, CDR2 SQIVND (reference sequence). The V gene end was trimmed by 1 base and the J gene end by 1 base; junction bases not matched to a gene: 4. The CDR3, as DNA: TGTGCCAGTAGTATAGGGACAGGGGGATGGAGCAATCAGCCCCAGCATTTT. It yields the protein CASSIGTGGWSNQPQHF.

The chain has TRBV9 and TRBJ2-1, with 9 positions matching TRBD2. CDR3 length: 14 residues. The J segment lost 8 bases and the V segment lost 1 base, leaving 4 bases of the junction unmatched. Germline V lookup: CDR1 SGDLS, CDR2 YYNGEE. The CDR3 spells CASSVIAGVDEQFF. CDR3 nucleotides: TGTGCCAGCAGCGTAATAGCGGGAGTGGATGAGCAGTTCTTC.

The chain uses TRBV27 and TRBJ2-3; 7 bases line up with TRBD1. Germline CDR1 and CDR2: MNHEY and SMNVEV (reference sequence). The CDR3 sequence is 17 residues long. Losses at the gene ends were 9 bases for V and 4 bases for J; bases not matched to a gene: 19. CDR3 region: CASPCTTGCCFPDTQYF. The CDR3 bases are TGTGCCAGTCCCTGCACGACAGGGTGTTGCTTTCCAGATACGCAGTATTTT.

V is TRBV5-1 and J is TRBJ2-5; 12 bases match TRBD2. Germline values: CDR1 SGHRS, CDR2 YFSETQ. CDR3 length: 19 amino acids. The ends lost 4 bases at V and 3 bases at J; junction bases unmatched: 16. Here the CDR3 reads CASSHSTLAGGPVKETQYF. CDR3 DNA sequence: TGCGCCAGCAGCCACTCCACACTAGCGGGAGGCCCCGTTAAAGAGACCCAGTACTTC.

The genes are TRBV5-1 and TRBJ2-7, with 10 bases aligning to TRBD2. The germline V gene encodes CDR1 SGHRS and CDR2 YFSETQ. CDR3 length: 16 amino acids. V shed 0 bases, J shed 3 bases, and the junction held 6 bases outside the gene matches. CDR3 bases: TGCGCCAGCAGCTTGGCTGGGACTAGCGCACACTACGAGCAGTACTTC. Protein product: CASSLAGTSAHYEQYF.

The chain employs TRBV7-3 and TRBJ2-5, with 10 bases lining up with TRBD2. The length of the CDR3 is 14 residues. J was trimmed by 2 bases and V by 4 bases; bases with no gene match: 1. Germline CDR1 is SGHTA and CDR2 is FQGTGA. The CDR3 sequence is CASSSSGSQETQYF. The CDR3 DNA sequence: TGTGCCAGCAGCTCTAGCGGGAGTCAAGAGACCCAGTACTTC.

The chain combines TRBV28 with TRBJ1-3, with D possibly TRBD1 on 5 matching bases. This CDR3 is built from 16 residues. From germline, CDR1 is MDHEN and CDR2 SYDVKM. V dropped 3 bases and J dropped 5 bases, with 17 bases sitting between them. The CDR3 region is CASSFPRVDYRNTIYF. Written as DNA, the CDR3 is TGTGCCAGCAGTTTTCCCAGGGTCGATTACCGAAACACCATATATTTT.

The V gene is TRBV6-5, the J gene TRBJ1-2, with 8 nucleotides matching TRBD1. This CDR3 has 15 amino acids. J lost 2 bases, V lost 6 bases, and 8 bases had no gene match. The germline CDR1 and CDR2 sequences are MNHEY and SVGAGI. The CDR3 here is CASSLRTGRNYGYTF. CDR3 in DNA: TGTGCCAGCAGCCTCAGGACAGGGCGCAACTATGGCTACACCTTC.

The gene calls are TRBV19 and TRBJ2-3, with D unresolved. Trimming stripped 4 bases from V and 2 bases from J, with 4 bases between. Germline CDR1 LNHDA, CDR2 SQIVND (reference sequence). CDR3 size: 12 residues. CDR3 DNA: TGTGCCAGTAGTACTCACACAGATACGCAGTATTTT. It encodes CASSTHTDTQYF. The full variable domain, with the rest looked up from reference TRBV19 and TRBJ2-3, is DGGITQSPKYLFRKEGQNVTLSCEQNLNHDAMYWYRQDPGQGLRLIYYSQIVNDFQKGDIAEGYSVSREKKESFPLTVTSAQKNPTAFYLCASSTHTDTQYFGPGTRLTVL.

This chain links TRBV27 with TRBJ2-1, with a tentative D call TRBD2 (6 bases). V lost 7 bases to trimming and J lost 2 bases, with 18 bases between them. Germline CDR1 is MNHEY and CDR2 is SMNVEV (reference sequence). The CDR3 contains 16 residues. CDR3 sequence (DNA): TGTGCCAGCAAGGTCGAGCGGGCATCCACCTACAATGAGCAGTTCTTC. This sequence encodes CASKVERASTYNEQFF.

J is TRBJ1-1 and V is TRBV4-1; perhaps TRBD1 as D (5 bases). The CDR3 spans 18 residues. The V and J ends lost 0 bases and 2 bases respectively, with 19 bases between them. Germline CDR1 is MGHRA and CDR2 is YSYEKL. The CDR3 nucleotides read TGCGCCAGCAGCCAAGAGAAGCTATCGACAGATTTCAACACTGAAGCTTTCTTT. As protein: CASSQEKLSTDFNTEAFF.

The chain is built from TRBV27 and TRBJ1-4, with D tentatively TRBD1 (6 bases). Per germline, CDR1 MNHEY and CDR2 SMNVEV (reference sequence). V dropped 2 bases and J dropped 13 bases, with 26 bases sitting between them. This CDR3 comprises 17 residues. CDR3 in DNA: TGTGCCAGCAGTTTAAGTCCGGACAGACCCAATGAAGGTGTACTGTTTTTT. This translates into CASSLSPDRPNEGVLFF.

This rearrangement joins TRBV5-1 to TRBJ2-5; 8 nucleotides match TRBD1. With V trimmed by 4 bases and J by 10 bases, 3 bases remained unmatched. The CDR3 runs to 11 residues. Germline CDR1 SGHRS, CDR2 YFSETQ. The CDR3 spells CASSPGGDQYF. In nucleotides, the CDR3 is TGCGCCAGCAGCCCAGGGGGCGACCAGTACTTC.

Only one count was recorded for this clone. The J gene is TRBJ2-4, the V gene TRBV15, with D hard to call. Deletions cut 3 bases from V and 2 bases from J, with 20 bases between. The CDR3 has 18 amino acids. CDR1 and CDR2 (germline): LNHNV, YYDKDF (reference sequence). The CDR3 region has the DNA TGTGCCACCAGCAGTAATCCGCCGGCACCCAGCACCAAAAACATTCAGTACTTC. This gives the protein CATSSNPPAPSTKNIQYF.

This rearrangement joins TRBV10-1 to TRBJ2-7; D call uncertain. The V gene's germline CDR1 is WNHNN and CDR2 SYGVQD (reference sequence). CDR3 length: 15 residues. The ends were cut back, 2 bases at V and 0 bases at J, with 11 bases in the middle. The CDR3 coding sequence is TGCGCCAGCAGTGAGGGTGGTACACTCTCCTACGAGCAGTACTTC. This translates into CASSEGGTLSYEQYF.

The rearrangement links TRBV28 to TRBJ2-7; D is unclear. V lost 2 bases and J lost 1, with 3 bases in between. Germline CDR1 reads MDHEN; CDR2 reads SYDVKM. CDR3 size: 12 residues. The CDR3 DNA follows: TGTGCCAGCAGTTTACAGTCCTACGAGCAGTACTTC. Protein sequence: CASSLQSYEQYF.

The CDR3 protein is CASSLVSGSSYNEQFF. Here the CDR3 DNA reads TGTGCCAGCAGCTTAGTTAGCGGTAGCTCCTACAATGAGCAGTTCTTC. The rearrangement uses TRBV7-6 and TRBJ2-1; possible D gene TRBD2, 6 bases. V was shortened by 1 base and J by 0 bases, with 10 bases between the two germline ends. The CDR3 totals 16 residues. From germline, CDR1 is SGHVS and CDR2 FNYEAQ.

This chain joins TRBV7-9 and TRBJ1-2; perhaps TRBD1 as D (5 bases). V lost 0 bases, J lost 10 bases, and 15 bases lay in between. The CDR3 is made up of 14 amino acids. Germline V gene sequence: CDR1 SEHNR, CDR2 FQNEAQ (reference sequence). The CDR3 here is CASSLAQGLMDYTF. CDR3 bases: TGTGCCAGCAGCTTAGCTCAGGGTTTGATGGACTACACCTTC.

The genes are TRBV6-1 and TRBJ2-7; 7 nucleotides align to TRBD2. V dropped 7 bases and J dropped 5; count of bases not matched to a gene: 8. The V gene's germline CDR1 is MNHNS and CDR2 SASEGT. The CDR3 has 13 residues. The CDR3 DNA reads TGTGCCAGCAAACCCCCGGGACTACACGAGCAGTACTTC. Its protein is CASKPPGLHEQYF.

The rearrangement joins TRBV5-1 to TRBJ2-1, with TRBD1 as a possible D gene (6 bases). CDR1 and CDR2 from the germline V gene are SGHRS and YFSETQ. The CDR3 extends over 15 amino acids. V was trimmed by 0 bases and J by 3 bases, leaving 10 bases between them. The CDR3 region is CASSLVGQLYNEQFF. The CDR3 DNA reads TGCGCCAGCAGCTTGGTCGGACAGCTCTACAATGAGCAGTTCTTC.